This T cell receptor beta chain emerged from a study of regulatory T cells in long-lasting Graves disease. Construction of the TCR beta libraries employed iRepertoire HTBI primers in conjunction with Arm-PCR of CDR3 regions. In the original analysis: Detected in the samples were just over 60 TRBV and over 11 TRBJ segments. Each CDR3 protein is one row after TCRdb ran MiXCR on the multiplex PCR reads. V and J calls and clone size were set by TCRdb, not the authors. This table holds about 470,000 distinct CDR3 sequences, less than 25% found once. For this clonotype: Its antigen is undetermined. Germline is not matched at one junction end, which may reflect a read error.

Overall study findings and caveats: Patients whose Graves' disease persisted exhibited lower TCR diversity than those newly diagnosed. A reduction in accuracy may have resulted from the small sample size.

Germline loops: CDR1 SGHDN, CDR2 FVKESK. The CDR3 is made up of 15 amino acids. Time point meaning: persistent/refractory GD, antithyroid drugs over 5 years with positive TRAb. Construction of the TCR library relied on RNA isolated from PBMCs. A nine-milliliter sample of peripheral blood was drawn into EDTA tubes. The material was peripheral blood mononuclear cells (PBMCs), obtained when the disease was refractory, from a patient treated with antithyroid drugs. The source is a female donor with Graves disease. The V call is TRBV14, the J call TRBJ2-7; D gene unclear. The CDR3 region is CASSQDPVILYAQYF. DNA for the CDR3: TGTGCCAGCAGCCAAGATCCGGTGATTCTCTACGCGCAGTACTTC.